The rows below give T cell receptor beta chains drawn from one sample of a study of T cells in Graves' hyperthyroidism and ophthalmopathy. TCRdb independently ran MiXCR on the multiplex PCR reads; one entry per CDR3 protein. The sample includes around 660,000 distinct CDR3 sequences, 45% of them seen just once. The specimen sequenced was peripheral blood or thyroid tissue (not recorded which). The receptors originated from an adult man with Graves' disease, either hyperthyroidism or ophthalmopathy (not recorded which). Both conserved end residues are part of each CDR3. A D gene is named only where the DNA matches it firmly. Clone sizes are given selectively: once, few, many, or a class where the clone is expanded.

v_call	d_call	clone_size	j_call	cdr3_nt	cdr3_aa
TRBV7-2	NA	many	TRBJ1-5	TGTGCCAGCAGCTTAGCGTGGTCCGAGGGGCCCCAGCATTTT	CASSLAWSEGPQHF
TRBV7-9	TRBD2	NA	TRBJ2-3	TGTGCCACCAGTGATCCTCGGGAGGGCACAGATACGCAGTATTTT	CATSDPREGTDTQYF
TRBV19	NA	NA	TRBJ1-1	TGTGCCAGTACCCCTGGGGGGCGCGGGAACACTGAAGCTTTCTTT	CASTPGGRGNTEAFF
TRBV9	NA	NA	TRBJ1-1	TGTGCCAGCAGCCCACGGACAGTACAGACTGAAGCTTTCTTT	CASSPRTVQTEAFF
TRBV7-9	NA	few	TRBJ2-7	TGTGCCAGCAGCCGAGCCCTGGGTGAGAGCTCCTACGAGCAGTACTTC	CASSRALGESSYEQYF
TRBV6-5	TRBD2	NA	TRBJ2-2	TGTGCCAGCAGTTCAGCGGGGGGCACCGGGGAGCTGTTTTTT	CASSSAGGTGELFF
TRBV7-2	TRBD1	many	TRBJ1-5	TGTGCCAGCAGCGATCCGGGACAGCCTATGAATTTT	CASSDPGQPMNF
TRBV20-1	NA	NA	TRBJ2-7	TGCAGTGCTAGAGTTGACCCTTACGAGCAGTACTTC	CSARVDPYEQYF
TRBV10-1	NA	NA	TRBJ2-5	TGCGCCAGCAGTGACTCGAACCGGGCCAGGGAGACCCAGTACTTC	CASSDSNRARETQYF
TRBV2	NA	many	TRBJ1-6	TGTGCCAGCAGTGAGGAGGCAGGGGCTAATTCACCCCTCCACTTT	CASSEEAGANSPLHF
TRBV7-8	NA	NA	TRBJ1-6	TGTGTCCAGAGGGGTTCACCCCTCCACTTT	CVQRGSPLHF
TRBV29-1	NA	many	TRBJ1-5	TGCAGCGTTGTCCCCGATAGCAATCAGCCCCAGCATTTT	CSVVPDSNQPQHF
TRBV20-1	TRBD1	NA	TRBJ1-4	TGCAGTGCTAGAAACGAACAGGGGTTGGGGAAACTGTTTTTT	CSARNEQGLGKLFF
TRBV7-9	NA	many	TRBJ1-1	TGTGCCAGCATCCCGGACGGCGTGAACACTGAAGCTTTCTTT	CASIPDGVNTEAFF
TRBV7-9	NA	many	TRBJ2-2	TGTGCCAGCAGCTCCGACACCGGGGAGCTGTTTTTT	CASSSDTGELFF
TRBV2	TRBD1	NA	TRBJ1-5	TGTGCCAGCGTTAAAGGACAGGGGGCGGGGGCACAGCCCCAGCATTTT	CASVKGQGAGAQPQHF
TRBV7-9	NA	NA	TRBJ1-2	TGTGCCAGCAGCTTAGCGGGGACGGGGTCTGGTGGCTACACCTTC	CASSLAGTGSGGYTF
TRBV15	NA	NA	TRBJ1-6	TGTGCCACCAGCAGTTTAGGGGCGCAGTCTTCACCCCTCCACTTT	CATSSLGAQSSPLHF
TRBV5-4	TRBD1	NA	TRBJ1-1	TGTGCCAGCAGCTTGGAGGACAGGGGGCATTTGGAGGACACTGAAGCTTTCTTT	CASSLEDRGHLEDTEAFF
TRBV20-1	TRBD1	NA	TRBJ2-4	TGCAGTGCTCAAGAGACAGGGGAGGACATTCAGTACTTC	CSAQETGEDIQYF
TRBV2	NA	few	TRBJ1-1	TGTGCCAGCATTTCGACAGCCCTGAATACTGAAGCTTTCTTT	CASISTALNTEAFF
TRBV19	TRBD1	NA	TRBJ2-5	TGTGCCAGTAGTAGGGGACAGCAAGAGACCCAGTACTTC	CASSRGQQETQYF
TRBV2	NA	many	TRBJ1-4	TGTGCCAGCAGTCGGGAGGAAAGTGAAAAACTGTTTTTT	CASSREESEKLFF
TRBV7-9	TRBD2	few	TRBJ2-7	TGTGCCAGCAGCCAAGCCAGCGGGGGACCCTACGAGCAGTACTTC	CASSQASGGPYEQYF
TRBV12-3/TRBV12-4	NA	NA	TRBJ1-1	TGTGCCAGCAGTTGGGGGGTTGGGGGCACTGAAGCTTTCTTT	CASSWGVGGTEAFF
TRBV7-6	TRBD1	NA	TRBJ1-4	TGTGCCAGCAGCTTATCCCTCGGACAGGGGATAGCTAATGAAAAACTGTTTTTT	CASSLSLGQGIANEKLFF
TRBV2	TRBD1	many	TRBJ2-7	TGTGCCAGCAGCTCGGGACAGGGGGCTGACGAGCAGTACTTC	CASSSGQGADEQYF
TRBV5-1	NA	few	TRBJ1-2	TGCGCCAGCAGCGAGTCTTATCGGGGGCGGATCTATGGCTACACCTTC	CASSESYRGRIYGYTF
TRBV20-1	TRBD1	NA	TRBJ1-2	TGCAGTGCTAGCGTACAGGGGGAGACAGTTACCTACACCTTC	CSASVQGETVTYTF
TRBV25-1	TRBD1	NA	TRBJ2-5	TGTGCCAGCAGTGGACAGGGGGCTGAGGGGGAGACCCAGTACTTC	CASSGQGAEGETQYF
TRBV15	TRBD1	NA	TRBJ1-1	TGTGCCACCAGCAGCGTCACAGGGGGCCGTGAAGCTTTCTTT	CATSSVTGGREAFF
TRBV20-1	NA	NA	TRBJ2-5	TGCAGTGCTAGACTTTTACAGGTCGGGGAGACCCAGTACTTC	CSARLLQVGETQYF
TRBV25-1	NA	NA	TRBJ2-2	TGTGCCAGTAGTAGAGCCGACAGGTCGAACACCGGGGAGCTGTTTTTT	CASSRADRSNTGELFF
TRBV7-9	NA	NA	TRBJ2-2	TGTGCCAGCAGCCAACCAAACGCCTCGGGTCCCGGGGAGCTGTTTTTT	CASSQPNASGPGELFF
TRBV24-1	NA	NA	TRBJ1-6	TGTGCCACCAGTGACGGGGACGGATTGAATTCACCCCTCCACTTT	CATSDGDGLNSPLHF
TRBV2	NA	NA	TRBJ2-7	TGTGCCAGCGGTGGACAGCAGAACTTC	CASGGQQNF
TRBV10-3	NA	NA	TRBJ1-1	TGTGCCATCAGTCCGGAACGCGGGTTGAGAGCTTTCTTT	CAISPERGLRAFF
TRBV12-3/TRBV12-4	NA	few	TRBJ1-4	TGTGCCATCAGGGGCTGGGGTGAAAAACTGTTTTTT	CAIRGWGEKLFF
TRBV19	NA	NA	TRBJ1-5	TGTGCCAGTAGGAATCGGGGCGGCGACCGTCATCAGCCCCAGCATTTT	CASRNRGGDRHQPQHF
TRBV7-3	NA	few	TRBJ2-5	TGTGCCAGCAGCCAAGAATGGGCAGCGTACCAAGAGACCCAGTACTTC	CASSQEWAAYQETQYF
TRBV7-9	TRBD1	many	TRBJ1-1	TGTGCCAGCAGCTCACAGGGGGCGGCTGAAGCTTTCTTT	CASSSQGAAEAFF
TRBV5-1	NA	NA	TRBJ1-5	TGCGCCAGCAGCTCGGACGGTGCCCCTAATCAGCACCAGCATTTT	CASSSDGAPNQHQHF
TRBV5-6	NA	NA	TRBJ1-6	TGTGCCAGCAGCTTGGCCGACGCTTCACCCCTCCACTTT	CASSLADASPLHF
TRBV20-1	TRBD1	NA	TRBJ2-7	TGCAGTGCTAGATCCAGGACAGGGAAGTACTTC	CSARSRTGKYF
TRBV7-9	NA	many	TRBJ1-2	TGTGCCAGCAGCCGGACGGGGGCCCTCTATGGCTACACCTTC	CASSRTGALYGYTF
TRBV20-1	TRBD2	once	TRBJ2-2	TGCAGTGCTAGTAGCGGGAGGGTAACCTCCGGGGAGCTGTTTTTT	CSASSGRVTSGELFF
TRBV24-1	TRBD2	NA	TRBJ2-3	TGTGCCACCAGTGATTTGAGCGGGAACACAGATACGCAGTATTTT	CATSDLSGNTDTQYF
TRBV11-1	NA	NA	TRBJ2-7	TGTGCCAGCAGTCTGCTGGGGGGATGGGCCTACGAGCAGTACTTC	CASSLLGGWAYEQYF
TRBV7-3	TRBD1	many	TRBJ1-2	TGTGCCAGCAGCTTAGCCCCAGGGGGTAATGGCTACACCTTC	CASSLAPGGNGYTF
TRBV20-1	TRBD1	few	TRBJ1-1	TGCAGTGCTAGAGACTACAGGGGGAATGAAGCTTTCTTT	CSARDYRGNEAFF
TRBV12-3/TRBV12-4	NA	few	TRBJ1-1	TGTGCCAGCAGTTTAAAACGTTCGGACGGAAGAGAAGCTTTCTTT	CASSLKRSDGREAFF
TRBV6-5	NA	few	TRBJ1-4	TGTGCCAGCAGTCCGACATCGGGAAAACTGTTTTTT	CASSPTSGKLFF
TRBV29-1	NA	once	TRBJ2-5	TGCAGCTTGGCGGGGAATGGTTACGAGACCCAGTACTTC	CSLAGNGYETQYF
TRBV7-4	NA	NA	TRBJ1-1	TGTGCCAGCAGCTTAGTAGGAATAATAGGGACGAACACTGAAGCTTTCTTT	CASSLVGIIGTNTEAFF
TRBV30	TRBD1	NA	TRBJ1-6	TGTGCCTGGGGGACAGCTAATAATTCACCCCTCCACTTT	CAWGTANNSPLHF
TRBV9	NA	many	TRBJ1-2	TGTGCCAGCAGCGGGACAGTTGGTCTTTATGGCTACACCTTC	CASSGTVGLYGYTF